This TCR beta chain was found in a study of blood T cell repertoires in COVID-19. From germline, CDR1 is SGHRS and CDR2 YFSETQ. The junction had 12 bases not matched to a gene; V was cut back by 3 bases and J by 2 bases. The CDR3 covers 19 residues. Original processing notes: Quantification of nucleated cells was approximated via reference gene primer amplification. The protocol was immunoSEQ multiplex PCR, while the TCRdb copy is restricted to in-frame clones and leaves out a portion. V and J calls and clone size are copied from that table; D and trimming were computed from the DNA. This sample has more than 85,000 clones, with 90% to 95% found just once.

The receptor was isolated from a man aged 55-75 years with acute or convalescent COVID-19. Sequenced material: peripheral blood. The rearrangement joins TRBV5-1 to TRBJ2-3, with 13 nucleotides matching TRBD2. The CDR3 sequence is CASSSRTSGRWEFTDTQYF. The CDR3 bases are TGCGCCAGCAGCTCCAGGACTAGCGGGAGATGGGAGTTCACAGATACGCAGTATTTT.